These 19 T cell receptor beta chains came from one sample sequenced in a study of cytomegalovirus exposure and HLA in healthy donors. Primers included in the PCR were 60 Vbeta and 13 Jbeta primers. TCRdb keeps only in-frame clones here, not all; method: immunoSEQ multiplex PCR. Of around 200,000 clones in the sample, 84% were seen once. The sequencing sample was made of PBMCs. The receptors originated from a woman aged 45 to 65 in good health and CMV-seropositive.

This chain connects TRBV5-1 to TRBJ1-1, with D possibly TRBD1 on 5 matching bases. V was cut by 0 bases and J by 3 bases, with 9 bases left in between. This CDR3 has 14 residues. Germline V lookup: CDR1 SGHRS, CDR2 YFSETQ. CDR3 in amino acids: CASSLGGGDTEAFF. In DNA, the CDR3 is TGCGCCAGCAGCTTGGGGGGAGGGGACACTGAAGCTTTCTTT.

This clone was counted only a few times. The chain links TRBV6-5 to TRBJ2-7, with 7 bases identical to TRBD2. The germline V gene encodes CDR1 MNHEY and CDR2 SVGAGI. After removal of 8 bases from V and 2 bases from J, the junction contained 9 bases not matched to a gene. The CDR3 runs 14 residues. The CDR3 loop reads CASGPVAGAYEQYF. CDR3 in DNA: TGTGCCAGCGGTCCTGTTGCGGGGGCCTACGAGCAGTACTTC.

The rearrangement uses TRBV27 and TRBJ1-1; D is unclear. The CDR3 length is 13 residues. V shed 5 bases and J shed 1 base, with 8 bases lying between them. The germline V gene has CDR1 MNHEY and CDR2 SMNVEV (reference sequence). The CDR3 DNA is TGTGCCAGCAGTCAGCGGGCGAACACTGAAGCTTTCTTT. This codes for CASSQRANTEAFF.

The gene calls are TRBV7-3 and TRBJ1-2, with D unclear. The length of the CDR3 is 13 residues. With 2 bases removed from V and 4 bases from J, the gap between germline ends came to 8 bases. Germline V gene data show CDR1 as SGHTA and CDR2 as FQGTGA. CDR3 amino acids: CASSLDTSYGYTF. The DNA for the CDR3 is TGTGCCAGCAGCTTAGACACCTCCTATGGCTACACCTTC.

The chain links TRBV6-5 to TRBJ1-5, with 7 bases lining up with TRBD1. V shed 4 bases, J shed 5 bases, and the junction held 5 bases outside the gene matches. This CDR3 comprises 14 residues. The germline gives CDR1 MNHEY, CDR2 SVGAGI. CDR3 loop: CASSWTGRYQPQHF. The CDR3 coding sequence is TGTGCCAGCAGTTGGACAGGAAGATATCAGCCCCAGCATTTT.

About this clone: The junction departs from germline at one end; a sequencing error may be responsible. This chain uses TRBV4-1 with TRBJ1-6; D might be TRBD1 (6 bases). The CDR3 contains 15 residues. The germline CDR1 and CDR2 sequences are MGHRA and YSYEKL. CDR3 DNA sequence: TGTGCCAGCAGCCAAGGCCACAGGGATAATTCACCCCTCCACTTT. Translating it yields CASSQGHRDNSPLHF.

The chain combines TRBV5-1 with TRBJ1-6; 7 nucleotides agree with TRBD1. The V gene end was trimmed by 4 bases and the J gene end by 7 bases; junction bases not matched to a gene: 5. The CDR3 consists of 14 residues. In germline, CDR1 is SGHRS, CDR2 YFSETQ. CDR3 DNA sequence: TGCGCCAGCAGCCTGGGGACAGAGAATTCACCCCTCCACTTT. Translating it yields CASSLGTENSPLHF.

The chain recombines TRBV30 with TRBJ2-7; 15 bases are a match to TRBD2. V lost 3 bases, J lost 5 bases, and 11 bases stayed unmatched. Germline CDR1 reads GTSNPN; CDR2 reads SVGIG (reference sequence). The CDR3 is made up of 17 amino acids. CDR3 residues: CAWSRGTSGGTAHEQYF. As DNA, the CDR3 is TGTGCCTGGAGCAGGGGGACTAGCGGGGGGACCGCCCACGAGCAGTACTTC.

V usage is TRBV6-5 and J usage is TRBJ2-7; 8 bases are a match to TRBD1. The germline gives CDR1 MNHEY, CDR2 SVGAGI. V shed 6 bases, J shed 3 bases, and the junction held 10 bases outside the gene matches. This CDR3 comprises 15 residues. Here the CDR3 reads CASRPPTGEFYEQYF. The CDR3 DNA is TGTGCCAGCAGGCCTCCGACAGGGGAGTTCTACGAGCAGTACTTC.

The chain uses TRBV5-4 and TRBJ1-3; D perhaps matches TRBD1 (6 bases). Deletions cut 8 bases from V and 4 bases from J, with 16 bases between. Germline V CDR1 and CDR2: SGHNT, YYREEE (reference sequence). The CDR3 length is 14 residues. DNA for the CDR3: TGTGCCAGTAAATCCAGGGGATTCGGAAACACCATATATTTT. It translates to CASKSRGFGNTIYF.

The chain recombines TRBV18 with TRBJ2-7; no reliable D call. Germline CDR1 KGHSH, CDR2 LQKENI. This CDR3 is 11 amino acids long. Between the trimmed V and J ends, which lost 6 bases and 6 bases, there was a span of 9 bases. This CDR3 reads CASSLGGEQYF. DNA of the CDR3: TGTGCCAGCTCCCTCGGTGGCGAGCAGTACTTC.

This rearrangement joins TRBV19 to TRBJ2-1; tentative D call: TRBD2 (7 bases). The CDR3 is 14 residues long. Trimming left V 4 bases short and J 2 bases short, with 9 bases between. Germline CDR1 is LNHDA and CDR2 is SQIVND (reference sequence). The CDR3 is CASSKRDTYNEQFF. The CDR3, as DNA: TGTGCCAGTAGTAAGCGGGACACCTACAATGAGCAGTTCTTC.

The chain has TRBV7-2 and TRBJ2-1; no firm D call. V was shortened by 1 base and J by 5 bases, with 9 bases between the two germline ends. The germline CDR1 and CDR2 sequences are SGHTA and FQGNSA. This CDR3 spans 14 amino acids. The chain's CDR3 is CASSLVAVNNEQFF. CDR3 sequence (DNA): TGTGCCAGCAGCTTAGTGGCAGTCAACAATGAGCAGTTCTTC.

V gene TRBV6-1 combines with J gene TRBJ1-1; D unclear. The CDR3 is 13 residues long. CDR1 is MNHNS and CDR2 is SASEGT in the germline V gene. The V end lost 8 bases, the J end lost 7 bases, and 17 bases lay between the germline ends. The CDR3 bases are TGTGCCAGCCAACAATACCTCTCAGGTGAAGCTTTCTTT. Encoded protein: CASQQYLSGEAFF.

V usage is TRBV18 and J usage is TRBJ2-3; no reliable D call. The CDR3 contains 16 residues. The germline gives CDR1 KGHSH, CDR2 LQKENI. The ends were cut back, 5 bases at V and 1 base at J, with 16 bases in the middle. Here the CDR3 DNA reads TGTGCCAGCTCATCCGGTTTTGATCGCGGCACAGATACGCAGTATTTT. Amino acids: CASSSGFDRGTDTQYF.

This clone was observed a few times. This chain connects TRBV2 to TRBJ1-1, with D uncertain. Germline V gene data show CDR1 as SNHLY and CDR2 as FYNNEI. The V and J ends lost 6 bases and 1 base respectively, with 12 bases between them. The CDR3 sequence is 14 residues long. Written as DNA, the CDR3 is TGTGCCAGCAGGAAAGAGGAACGGAACACTGAAGCTTTCTTT. It encodes CASRKEERNTEAFF.

Worth noting for this clone: Other DNA variants within this sample encode the same CDR3. This sequence joins TRBV2 and TRBJ2-5, with 8 bases fitting TRBD2. CDR3 length: 16 amino acids. The germline V gene has CDR1 SNHLY and CDR2 FYNNEI. Unmatched junction bases numbered 10, after V lost 6 bases and J lost 1 base. CDR3 bases: TGTGCCAGCAGCGCCGTTACGGGGACTAGCCAAGAGACCCAGTACTTC. As protein: CASSAVTGTSQETQYF.

The rearrangement uses TRBV6-1 and TRBJ2-3; tentative D call: TRBD1 (5 bases). The V end was cut by 6 bases, the J end by 3 bases, with 13 bases between. This CDR3 spans 14 amino acids. Per the germline V gene, CDR1 is MNHNS and CDR2 is SASEGT. This CDR3 reads CASSRGATTDTQYF. The CDR3, as DNA: TGTGCCAGCAGCCGTGGGGCGACGACAGATACGCAGTATTTT.

This clone was counted a few times. The chain links TRBV4-2 to TRBJ1-1, with TRBD1 identical over 7 bases. Germline V CDR1 and CDR2: LGHNA, YNFKEQ. This CDR3 comprises 14 residues. V lost 4 bases, J lost 11 bases, and 13 bases stayed unmatched. Here the CDR3 reads CASSPQNRAGGAFF. The DNA of the CDR3 is TGTGCCAGCAGCCCTCAGAACCGGGCAGGGGGTGCTTTCTTT.